This T cell receptor beta chain stems from a study of T cell repertoires in cytomegalovirus infection. Study context: Evidence of both CMV infection and a matching HLA type came from public TCR beta signatures. Study-wide findings and caveats: The cumulative frequency of public TCR beta families identified carriers of CMV plus the relevant HLA. In two of eight donors, the top clonotype was HLA-C-restricted CMV-specific.

Using its own MiXCR run on the reads, TCRdb lists one record per CDR3 protein. This table has around 100,000 distinct CDR3 sequences, around 30% appearing once. Points on this clonotype: Its cognate antigen is unknown.

CDR3 size: 16 residues. Germline V CDR1 and CDR2: MNHEY, SVGEGT. V was clipped by 2 bases and J by 2 bases, with 13 bases between them. This specimen was CD8+ T cells from cultured PBMCs, taken from culture after CMV antigen stimulation. This chain links TRBV6-2 or TRBV6-3 with TRBJ1-5; D remains ambiguous. The TCR sequence derives from a human donor in good health (CMV status not recorded). Some clones in this sample may be carry-over from other donors' samples. CDR3 residues: CASSYPLSVGNQPQHF. CDR3 coding DNA: TGTGCCAGCAGTTACCCACTTTCCGTAGGCAATCAGCCCCAGCATTTT.